This T cell receptor beta chain was captured by sequencing in a study of post-analysis software for immune sequencing data (dated by TCRdb to about 2015). Context from the whole study: Relapsing-remitting, secondary progressive and progressive-relapsing multiple sclerosis were recorded as disease courses, and subtype annotation was lacking for some patients. The patient repertoires were compared against some twelve previously published healthy control repertoires obtained from donors aged roughly 6 to 26 years. A subset of samples was prepared in parallel using single-end sample barcoding, then pooled and co-amplified after Illumina adapter ligation. Broad study findings and their caveats: Significantly higher frequencies in patients than in controls were found for several TRBV segments, including TRBV5-6, TRBV5-1 and TRBV20-1. Normalized Chao1 diversity was significantly lower in multiple sclerosis patients than controls, suggesting substantial peripheral T-cell clonal expansion. The multiple sclerosis patient group was slightly younger than the control group. Direct clustering with F measure showed strong co-clustering of samples prepared in the same batch, prompting a batch-effect correction.

The library was built by means of PCR. The data were produced on an Illumina HiSeq 2500. Unique molecular identifiers were incorporated into TCR beta cDNA libraries to reduce PCR and sequencing biases. Every 1 to 10 million input T cells yielded about 500,000 cDNA molecules, meaning each molecule approximated one T cell. The patient libraries were prepared and sequenced using the same protocol as the earlier healthy control dataset. Within a given batch, samples were prepared together, multiplexed and sequenced on the same HiSeq lane. The authors' analysis ran thus. MIGEC handled the raw barcoded reads, throwing out single-read molecular identifier groups before consensus assembly and CDR3 extraction. Clonotype tables were post-analysed with VDJtools, and diversity was normalized by down-sampling all datasets to the smallest sample size. In repertoire overlap clustering, CDR3 amino acid sequences, but not nucleotide sequences, were matched to correct batch-related cross-sample contamination. TCRdb reran the public reads through fastp at Q25 and MiXCR, keeping productive beta chains. Rows are combined by CDR3 protein, so each entry shows the most common genes and DNA. TCRdb assigned the V and J calls; the authors' analysis was not used. The sample table records a few hundred thousand distinct CDR3 sequences; about a third of these occur just once. Roughly 12% of the sample goes to the ten largest clones.

This clonotype has just a few counts. There is no known antigen for this receptor. Base-call qualities are not available, and no considerably larger clone is one nucleotide away. To demonstrate the VDJtools post-analysis software, TCR beta repertoires were profiled from the peripheral blood of 10 to 15 young patients with multiple sclerosis. The multiple sclerosis patients were children and adolescents ranging in age from roughly 6 to 16 years. Unmatched junction bases come to 5, with V trimmed by 2 bases and J by 4 bases. The germline V gene (reference sequence) yields WNHNN for CDR1 and SYGVQD for CDR2. Counted from cysteine to phenylalanine, this CDR3 has 16 amino acids. Of all the DNA, just the CDR3 is kept, 48 bases in frame from base 1.

The receptor was derived from a girl between 10 and 17 years old with multiple sclerosis. Sequenced input: blood. The chain uses TRBV10-1 and TRBJ2-1, and 10 junction bases match TRBD2. The CDR3 region reads CASSEAAGGLYNEQFF. The nucleotides are TGCGCCAGCAGTGAGGCAGCGGGGGGGCTTTACAATGAGCAGTTCTTC.